This T cell receptor (beta chain) was identified in a study of T cells in Graves' hyperthyroidism and ophthalmopathy. Concerning this clonotype: Antigen unknown.

For Graves' hyperthyroidism to be stable, ophthalmopathy could not progress within 18 months. In making diagnoses, clinical symptoms, serum thyroxine and TRAb, thyroid ultrasound and orbital computed tomography were all used. Amplification targeted TCR beta CDR3 regions from RNA transcripts. RT-PCR in the first round (using the HTBI primer set) targeted the TCR CDR3. TCRdb recomputed calls from the multiplex PCR reads with MiXCR, one row per CDR3 protein. The data contain some 560,000 distinct CDR3 sequences, roughly 15% of them singletons. The study's findings and limits: Blood also showed most of the thyroid clonotypes that were expanded above 0.001.

J lost 7 bases, V lost 5 bases, and 18 bases had no gene match. The CDR3 covers 17 residues. The V gene's germline CDR1 is MNHNS and CDR2 SASEGT. Sequenced sample: blood. This chain joins TRBV6-1 and TRBJ2-7; the match to TRBD2 covers 9 bases. This sequence originates from a woman aged 35 to 49 with Graves' hyperthyroidism. The CDR3 protein is CASSLEGGRATFREQYF. CDR3 in DNA: TGTGCCAGCAGTTTAGAAGGCGGGAGGGCCACGTTTAGGGAGCAGTACTTC.